The present T cell receptor beta chain was sequenced within a study of blood T cell repertoires in COVID-19. Deletions cut 6 bases from V and 1 base from J, with 9 bases between. The CDR3 contains 13 residues. Profiled with immunoSEQ multiplex PCR; TCRdb holds only in-frame clones, not every one. The sample includes over 200,000 clones, about 87% seen only once; the top ten take roughly 2.5%. The clonotype was recovered from a young man with COVID-19, enrolled during active disease. The source material was peripheral blood. V gene TRBV12-3 or TRBV12-4 combines with J gene TRBJ1-1, with D unresolved. CDR3 nucleotide sequence: TGTGCCAGCAGATCCAGACAGAACACTGAAGCTTTCTTT. This encodes CASRSRQNTEAFF.